This TCR beta chain was profiled in a study of blood T cell repertoires in COVID-19. CDR1 is MNHEY, CDR2 SVGAGI, per germline. V gave up 10 bases and J gave up 1 base, with 13 bases separating them. CDR3 length equals 13 residues. The assay was immunoSEQ multiplex PCR, and TCRdb's table has in-frame clones only and misses some. Of approximately 140,000 clones detected, about 80% appear once; the ten largest clones hold 2% to 3%. The V call is TRBV6-5, the J call TRBJ1-2; no firm D call. This clonotype was obtained from a man aged 35-49 years with acute COVID-19. Source material: PBMCs or T cells enriched from blood (not recorded which). CDR3 in amino acids: CATRPGINYGYTF. CDR3 in DNA: TGTGCCACCCGCCCTGGCATTAACTATGGCTACACCTTC.